This record looks at one T cell receptor beta chain sequence and its context. Unmatched junction bases numbered 11, after V lost 4 bases and J lost 4 bases. CDR3 size: 16 residues. Per the germline V gene, CDR1 is SQVTM and CDR2 is ANQGSEA. This entry comes from a study of T-cell memory formation after mild COVID-19. TCRdb analysed the 5' RACE reads with MiXCR anew, one entry per CDR3 protein. The sample includes around 450,000 distinct CDR3 sequences, roughly 20% of them seen just once. The chain recombines TRBV29-1 with TRBJ1-2; TRBD1 matches 11 bases. This TCR was recovered from an adult woman who had mild COVID-19 (a few samples of this study predate the infection). Cell type and time point are not known. Sample: PBMCs or a T cell subset sorted from them (not recorded which). The CDR3 loop is CSVAGTGGRIAYGYTF. The CDR3 DNA reads TGCAGCGTTGCTGGGACAGGGGGAAGGATTGCCTATGGCTACACCTTC.